A selection of T cell receptor beta chains follows, all from one sample in a study of blood T cell repertoires in COVID-19. Sequencing used immunoSEQ multiplex PCR; TCRdb keeps in-frame clones, though not all of them. Here the sample spans around 300,000 clones, 70% to 90% being singletons. The sequencing input was peripheral blood. All receptors come from a woman in her twenties or thirties who had recovered from COVID-19. Both conserved end residues are part of each CDR3. A D gene is named only where the DNA matches it firmly. Size is stated for part of the rows, as once, few or many counts, or as a class when the clone is expanded.

v_call	d_call	clone_size	j_call	cdr3_nt	cdr3_aa
TRBV7-2	TRBD2	-	TRBJ2-3	TGTGCCAGCAGCTTAGCCGGGACTAGCGGAAGCACAGATACGCAGTATTTT	CASSLAGTSGSTDTQYF
TRBV18	TRBD2	-	TRBJ2-3	TGTGCCAGCTCAACCCGGACTAGCGGGCCAACCACAGATACGCAGTATTTT	CASSTRTSGPTTDTQYF
TRBV19	TRBD1	-	TRBJ2-3	TGTGCCAGTAGCCCGGGGGGACAGGGGTTCGCAGATACGCAGTATTTT	CASSPGGQGFADTQYF
TRBV9	TRBD1	-	TRBJ1-2	TGTGCCAGCAGCGTAGATCAGGGGGCGCAGTTGGGCTACACCTTC	CASSVDQGAQLGYTF
TRBV10-3	-	-	TRBJ2-1	TGTGCCATCAGTGACAGGGATAATGAGCAGTTCTTC	CAISDRDNEQFF
TRBV9	-	-	TRBJ2-1	TGTGCCAGCGGTCGAGTGGGAGTAGTAAACAATGAGCAGTTCTTC	CASGRVGVVNNEQFF
TRBV27	-	-	TRBJ1-2	TGTGCCAGCAGTTTTAATGGCAGGGGCTATGGCTACACCTTC	CASSFNGRGYGYTF
TRBV5-6	-	-	TRBJ1-1	TGTGCCAGCAGCTTGGTTATCAGGGGTACTGAAGCTTTCTTT	CASSLVIRGTEAFF
TRBV7-3	-	-	TRBJ2-1	TGTGCCAGCAGCTTGGGCGGGACCCGACGGAATGAGCAGTTCTTC	CASSLGGTRRNEQFF
TRBV15	-	-	TRBJ2-6	TGTGCCACCAGCAGAGCTGACAGCAGCTCTGGGGCCAACGTCCTGACTTTC	CATSRADSSSGANVLTF
TRBV28	-	-	TRBJ2-7	TGTGCCAGCAGCCAGGGGGGTTTATCCTACGAGCAGTACTTC	CASSQGGLSYEQYF
TRBV7-2	TRBD2	few	TRBJ2-3	TGTGCCAGCAGCCGGGGGGGCCCGGGCACAGATACGCAGTATTTT	CASSRGGPGTDTQYF
TRBV27	TRBD1	-	TRBJ2-7	TGTGCCAGCAGCCTAGGACAGGGGGGCTACGAGCAGTACTTC	CASSLGQGGYEQYF
TRBV19	-	-	TRBJ1-6	TGTGCCAGTAGTTCTCAGCTAGACTCACCCCTCCACTTT	CASSSQLDSPLHF
TRBV6-5	-	few	TRBJ1-2	TGTGCCAGCAGCTCCGGGACTCACTATGGCTACACCTTC	CASSSGTHYGYTF
TRBV7-2	TRBD1	-	TRBJ2-7	TGTGCCAGCAGCTTAGTGACAGGGGATCCCTACGAGCAGTACTTC	CASSLVTGDPYEQYF
TRBV18	-	-	TRBJ1-5	TGTGCCAGCTCGGTCACCGGAGGGGATCAGCCCCAGCATTTT	CASSVTGGDQPQHF
TRBV9	TRBD1	few	TRBJ1-1	TGTGCCAGCAGCGTAGGTTATAGGACAGGGCAGAACACTGAAGCTTTCTTT	CASSVGYRTGQNTEAFF
TRBV3-1/TRBV3-2	TRBD1	once	TRBJ1-3	TGTGCCAGCAGCCCAACGACAGGGGACTCTGGAAACACCATATATTTT	CASSPTTGDSGNTIYF
TRBV5-4	-	once	TRBJ2-1	TGTGCCAGCAGCTCGACTAGTGAGGGTGAGCAGTTCTTC	CASSSTSEGEQFF
TRBV24-1	TRBD1	once	TRBJ2-1	TGTGCCACCAGTGATTTTACGAGGGGACAGGGTGAGCAGTTCTTC	CATSDFTRGQGEQFF
TRBV6-5	-	-	TRBJ1-6	TGTGCCAGCCGGGAGGGACTTTCCAATTCACCCCTCCACTTT	CASREGLSNSPLHF
TRBV19	-	-	TRBJ2-5	TGTGCCAGTAGTATAACCCCTAGATCCGAGACCCAGTACTTC	CASSITPRSETQYF
TRBV2	-	-	TRBJ1-4	TGTGCCAGCATTAGGGCAGGGGCGGATGGCGAAAAACTGTTTTTT	CASIRAGADGEKLFF
TRBV20-1	-	-	TRBJ2-5	TGCAGTGCTAGTTTACTAGGAGAGACCCAGTACTTC	CSASLLGETQYF
TRBV28	TRBD1	-	TRBJ2-5	TGTGCCAGCAGTTCCCGGGGACAGGGAACAGAGACCCAGTACTTC	CASSSRGQGTETQYF
TRBV10-1	TRBD1	-	TRBJ1-5	TGCGCCAGCAGCCGAGACAGGGCCGAGCATCAGCCCCAGCATTTT	CASSRDRAEHQPQHF
TRBV5-1	TRBD1	few	TRBJ1-2	TGCGCCAGCAGCCCAACCGGAGAGGGGGCGATGGGTGGCTACACCTTC	CASSPTGEGAMGGYTF
TRBV9	-	-	TRBJ2-1	TGTGCCAGCAGCGTAGGTTTTCCGGGAGCCTATGGCAATGAGCAGTTCTTC	CASSVGFPGAYGNEQFF
TRBV7-2	TRBD2	-	TRBJ2-5	TGTGCCAGCAGCCAGGGACTAGCGGGGGGGGAGGAGACCCAGTACTTC	CASSQGLAGGEETQYF
TRBV27	TRBD2	-	TRBJ2-7	TGTGCCAGCAGCGGACTAGCGGCCTACGAGCAGTACTTC	CASSGLAAYEQYF
TRBV24-1	TRBD1	-	TRBJ2-2	TGTGCCACCAGTGGCGCCGGGGGACAGGGCGGGACCGGGGAGCTGTTTTTT	CATSGAGGQGGTGELFF
TRBV6-2/TRBV6-3	TRBD2	-	TRBJ2-1	TGTGCCAGCAGTCCGCTAGCGGGAGGGCCGACCAATGAGCAGTTCTTC	CASSPLAGGPTNEQFF
TRBV19	-	-	TRBJ2-2	TGTGCCAGTAGTACTACAGACAGACAACTCGGGGAGCTGTTTTTT	CASSTTDRQLGELFF